This T cell receptor beta chain is drawn from a study of blood T cell repertoires in COVID-19 (TCRdb year 2020). In terms of the full investigation: The collaborator samples originated in the United States, Italy and Spain and spanned the acute and convalescent phases of COVID-19. The material from the prospective study consisted of cDNA or gDNA derived from T cells, B-cell-depleted T cells, or PBMCs. The dataset comprised deeply sampled blood TCRbeta repertoires from subjects exposed to, actively infected with, or recovered from COVID-19. The repertoires were made available in a free public database intended to serve as a resource for research on the immune response to SARS-CoV-2. The samples were drawn from the first 160 participants of the ongoing ImmuneRACE study and from over 950 subjects provided by 6 global collaborators. A de-identified subject ID, COVID-19 status, age in years and sex were almost always included in the sample metadata. Where available, HLA class I and class II types were taken from metadata supplied by the sample provider and were not determined by assay-based typing. The paper as a whole reports these results and caveats: The amount of clinical and demographic metadata varied by source and participant and was provided uncurated.

TCRbeta CDR3 regions were amplified from genomic DNA using the immunoSEQ Assay, a bias-controlled multiplex PCR. The source study handled its data this way. Within the assay, amplification of reference gene primers was used to estimate how many nucleated cells each sample contained. To quantify the absolute abundance of each unique TCRbeta CDR3 rearrangement, sequence reads were collapsed and filtered. For each sample, productive Simpson clonality was calculated as the square root of Simpson's diversity index across productive rearrangements. TCRdb provides this immuneACCESS table in a form limited to in-frame rearrangements. Some clones are lacking; in checked studies, under half of them reflect an unresolved V gene, and why the rest are absent is not known. The V and J calls and clone size were taken over from that table, and D and trimming were inferred from the DNA. Within this sample are approximately 240,000 clones, with about 88% of them counted one time only. Around 2.2% of the sample comes from the top ten.

About this clone: The antigen it binds to is not known. No much larger clone is present one base from it, and per-base qualities are unavailable.

The CDR3 runs 19 amino acids, cysteine and phenylalanine included. Only the CDR3 portion is preserved as DNA: 57 bases, with reading frame beginning at the first base. The germline V gene provides CDR1 MNHNS and CDR2 SASEGT. V is cut by 4 bases and J by 0 bases, and the space between the germline ends is 22 bases. A second Seattle source provided samples from volunteer blood donors who had recovered from COVID-19. Collaborating institutions collected whole blood in K2EDTA tubes following their own protocols. For TCRbeta analysis, collaborators shipped samples as frozen whole blood, isolated PBMCs, or DNA extracted from either of those sample types.

The source is a woman aged 40-49 years who had recovered from COVID-19. The rearranged chain carries TRBV6-1 and TRBJ1-5; the D segment could be TRBD1, given 5 matching bases. Material: peripheral blood. The nucleotide sequence is given as TGTGCCAGCAGTGCACCGTGGTCAGGACAAAGATATAGCAATCAGCCCCAGCATTTT. This yields the protein CASSAPWSGQRYSNQPQHF.